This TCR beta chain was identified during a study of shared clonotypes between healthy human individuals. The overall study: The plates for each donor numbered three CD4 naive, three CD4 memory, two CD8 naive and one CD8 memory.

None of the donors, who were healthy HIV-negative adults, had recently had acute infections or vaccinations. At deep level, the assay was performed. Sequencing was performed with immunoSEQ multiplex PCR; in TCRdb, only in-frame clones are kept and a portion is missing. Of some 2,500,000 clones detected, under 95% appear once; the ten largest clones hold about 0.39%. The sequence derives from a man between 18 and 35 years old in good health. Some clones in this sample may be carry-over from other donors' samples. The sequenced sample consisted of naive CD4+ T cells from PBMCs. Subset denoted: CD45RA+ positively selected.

CDR3 sequence reads: CSVPNPDTQYF. Written as DNA, the CDR3 is TGCAGCGTACCAAACCCAGATACGCAGTATTTT. This sequence joins TRBV29-1 and TRBJ2-3; D uncertain. V was clipped by 6 bases and J by 4 bases, with 8 bases between them. Per germline, CDR1 SQVTM and CDR2 ANQGSEA. The CDR3 runs 11 residues.